The subject of this entry is one T cell receptor beta chain. Its matching antigen is unknown. 60 Vbeta and 13 Jbeta primers were used in PCR. Only in-frame clones appear in the TCRdb table, and some are missing; sequencing was by immunoSEQ multiplex PCR. The data contain 150,000 to 200,000 clones, roughly 74% of them singletons. CDR3 length equals 16 residues. V gave up 1 base and J gave up 7 bases; unmatched junction bases: 8. Germline CDR1 is SGHAT and CDR2 is FQNNGV. This entry is derived from a study of cytomegalovirus exposure and HLA in healthy donors. Study observations and caveats: Both high specificity and high sensitivity reportedly marked the classifier's diagnosis of cytomegalovirus status. Data from an earlier analysis indicated that most TCR beta V segments were productive either about 90% or about 30% of the time. Sequencing likely produced, as an artifact, a cluster of highly shared sequence variants.

The rearrangement joins TRBV11-2 to TRBJ2-1, with TRBD2 matching over 9 bases. Sequences were obtained from PBMCs. The receptor's source is a man aged 18 to 29 in good health and CMV-seropositive. CDR3 sequence (DNA): TGTGCCAGCAGCTTAGTTGCTAGCGGGGTGGGAAATGAGCAGTTCTTC. Translation gives CASSLVASGVGNEQFF.